This TCR beta chain was identified in a study of blood T cells in healthy people across ages. This clonotype showed up many times. What it recognizes is unknown. Approximately 9.2 milliliters was the volume of peripheral blood drawn from each donor. Per sample, no less than 5 micrograms of total RNA were extracted. The CDR3 is 13 amino acids. Looked up from germline, CDR1 is MNHNY and CDR2 is SVGAGI (reference sequence). Trimming removed 6 bases from V and 4 bases from J; junction bases left unmatched: 5. Findings and caveats of the study: TCR beta diversity tracked closely with naive T cell percentage.

Together with a sample-barcoded 5' primer, a J-beta primer mix was included in a second PCR lasting about 7 to 12 cycles. TCRdb reanalysed the 5' RACE reads using MiXCR and keeps one entry per CDR3 protein. The data show about 580,000 distinct CDR3 sequences, 40% to 55% seen once. V is TRBV6-6 and J is TRBJ2-5; TRBD1 matches at 7 bases. The TCR comes from an elderly man in good health. The material sequenced was blood. CDR3 amino acids: CASSQTGPETQYF. In nucleotides, the CDR3 is TGTGCCAGCAGCCAGACAGGGCCAGAGACCCAGTACTTC.